Sequencing of this T cell receptor beta chain was carried out in a study of T-cell reconstitution after alpha-beta-depleted transplantation in children. Study-level results: Reports say that about two months after transplant, the alpha-beta T cells came out of several hundred graft clones that had expanded. From surviving recipient T cells and thymic progenitors came the high day-60 TCRbeta diversity observed in some patients. T-cell counts and diversity at one year following transplant were attributed mainly to newly produced T cells.

This clonotype occurred many times. What it binds is unknown. Looked up from germline, CDR1 is DFQATT and CDR2 is SNEGSKA (reference sequence). The V end lost 6 bases, the J end lost 3 bases, and 9 bases lay between the germline ends. The CDR3 totals 11 residues. TCRbeta library preparation incorporated unique molecular identifiers. TCRdb ran MiXCR on the PCR reads and lists one entry per CDR3 protein. Here the sample spans about 140,000 distinct CDR3 sequences, around 9% being singletons. The chain links TRBV20-1 to TRBJ2-7; no clear D. The receptor comes from a female patient aged 2 to 10 who had a stem cell transplant for congenital amegakaryocytic thrombocytopenia, so the T cells may come from the graft donor. Sequencing used PBMCs, mostly from graft donor cells, obtained 180 days after TCRalphabeta/CD19-depleted stem cell transplant. The CDR3 nucleotides read TGCAGTGCCCTTTTCAGCTACGAGCAGTACTTC. Protein sequence: CSALFSYEQYF.